This T cell receptor (beta chain) came from a study of blood T cell repertoires in COVID-19. In the study overall: Donors in the United States, Italy and Spain gave samples during acute or convalescent COVID-19.

Germline loops: CDR1 SGHVS, CDR2 FNYEAQ. Germline trimming cut 5 bases from V and 6 bases from J; bases unmatched to any gene: 12. The CDR3 runs 16 residues. Seattle patients were enrolled while actively infected and followed longitudinally. Study processing details: Using reference gene primer amplification, nucleated cell counts were estimated. Clones were read by immunoSEQ multiplex PCR, and TCRdb kept only the in-frame ones, dropping some. V, J and clone size were drawn from that table, and D and trimming were deduced from the DNA. The sample records around 100,000 clones, more than 70% being singletons.

The genes are TRBV7-6 and TRBJ2-1; 8 bases match TRBD2. The sample taken for sequencing was peripheral blood. This clonotype originated in a woman aged 60 to 75 with COVID-19, enrolled during active disease. This CDR3 is CASSLLRAGGGNEQFF. CDR3 DNA sequence: TGTGCCAGCAGCCTCCTCAGGGCGGGGGGTGGCAATGAGCAGTTCTTC.